The 13 T cell receptor beta chains below come from one sample, sequenced in a study of cytomegalovirus exposure and HLA in healthy donors. This PCR relied on a set of 60 Vbeta primers and 13 Jbeta primers. The repertoire was sequenced with immunoSEQ multiplex PCR; TCRdb's copy has only in-frame clones and lacks some. The listing records roughly 41,000 clones. Sequencing was done on a sample of PBMCs. The source is a woman aged 40 to 49 in good health and CMV-seronegative.

The rearrangement links TRBV29-1 to TRBJ2-7, with TRBD2 matching 9 bases. The CDR3 runs 13 residues. J was trimmed by 4 bases and V by 6 bases; bases with no gene match: 7. Germline V gene data show CDR1 as SQVTM and CDR2 as ANQGSEA. CDR3 region: CSVSSGSVYEQYF. The CDR3 DNA is TGCAGCGTGAGTAGCGGGAGTGTGTACGAGCAGTACTTC.

The genes are TRBV11-2 and TRBJ1-1; D not certain. CDR3 length equals 15 residues. V was shortened by 0 bases and J by 6 bases, with 14 bases between the two germline ends. Germline V gene sequence: CDR1 SGHAT, CDR2 FQNNGV. CDR3 sequence (DNA): TGTGCCAGCAGCTTAGACCGGGGAACGGAGGCTGAAGCTTTCTTT. Its translation: CASSLDRGTEAEAFF.

The J gene is TRBJ2-2, the V gene TRBV2; D gene unclear. The CDR3 contains 11 residues. Trimming removed 5 bases at V and 5 bases at J, with 3 bases between. The germline gives CDR1 SNHLY, CDR2 FYNNEI. The CDR3, as DNA: TGTGCCAGCAGTCCTACCGGGGAGCTGTTTTTT. Amino acid sequence: CASSPTGELFF.

The chain couples TRBV18 to TRBJ1-4; D unresolved. CDR1 is KGHSH and CDR2 is LQKENI in the germline V gene. The length of the CDR3 is 15 residues. Trimming pared 3 bases from V and 7 bases from J, leaving 15 bases between. The CDR3 reads CASSPALNMAEKLFF. As DNA, the CDR3 is TGTGCCAGCTCACCGGCCCTGAATATGGCTGAAAAACTGTTTTTT.

The chain combines TRBV5-1 with TRBJ2-7, with D maybe TRBD2 (5 bases). V was pared by 4 bases and J by 4 bases, with 21 bases between. Per the germline V gene, CDR1 is SGHRS and CDR2 is YFSETQ. The CDR3 is made up of 16 amino acids. CDR3 protein: CASSADASSDWYEQYF. CDR3 DNA: TGCGCCAGCAGCGCAGACGCCTCATCGGACTGGTACGAGCAGTACTTC.

The J gene is TRBJ1-2, the V gene TRBV25-1; D is uncertain. Trimming stripped 7 bases from V and 5 bases from J, with 23 bases between. The CDR3 loop spans 16 amino acids. Germline CDR1 is MGHDK and CDR2 is SYGVNS. CDR3 region: CASTGRRNSGKYGYTF. The CDR3 DNA reads as TGTGCCAGCACCGGCCGGAGGAACAGCGGGAAATATGGCTACACCTTC.

In the case of this clone: One junction end disagrees with the germline gene, perhaps due to a read error. The sample holds other DNA sequences that translate to the same CDR3. The chain employs TRBV4-2 and TRBJ1-6; 9 nucleotides agree with TRBD1. Germline CDR1 reads LGHNA; CDR2 reads YNFKEQ. This CDR3 comprises 17 residues. The CDR3 coding sequence is TGTGCCAGCAGCCAACCCCACAGGGGGCGAAATGATTCACCCCTACACTTT. As protein: CASSQPHRGRNDSPLHF.

The V gene is TRBV11-2, the J gene TRBJ2-5; no definite D call. The closer fit of TRBJ2-7 to the DNA end suggests the J call may be wrong. The CDR3 loop spans 12 amino acids. In germline, CDR1 is SGHAT, CDR2 FQNNGV. CDR3 sequence (DNA): TGTGCCAGCAGCTCCCGATACTACGAGCAGTACTTC. Its protein is CASSSRYYEQYF.

This rearrangement joins TRBV30 to TRBJ1-2; the D gene is possibly TRBD1 (5 bases). V was cut by 4 bases and J by 3 bases, with 12 bases left in between. This CDR3 comprises 13 residues. Germline CDR1 is GTSNPN and CDR2 is SVGIG (reference sequence). The CDR3 coding sequence is TGTGCCTGGAACCCCAGGGTCGACTATGGCTACACCTTC. Protein sequence: CAWNPRVDYGYTF.

The chain carries TRBV11-2 and TRBJ1-3; no definite D call. CDR1 is SGHAT and CDR2 is FQNNGV in the germline V gene. Trimming removed 6 bases at V and 0 bases at J, with 15 bases between. CDR3 length: 16 amino acids. The DNA of the CDR3 is TGTGCCAGCAGGGAATCTAGCTTTCTCTCTGGAAACACCATATATTTT. Its protein product is CASRESSFLSGNTIYF.

The V and J genes are TRBV7-8 and TRBJ2-1, with TRBD2 matching over 11 bases. V dropped 5 bases and J dropped 5; count of bases not matched to a gene: 5. This CDR3 region has 15 residues. Germline CDR1 SGHVS, CDR2 FQNEAQ. The CDR3 loop reads CASSIGLAGNNEQFF. The CDR3 DNA reads TGTGCCAGCAGCATCGGACTAGCGGGCAACAATGAGCAGTTCTTC.

The chain carries TRBV5-1 and TRBJ2-7, with D tentatively TRBD2 (5 bases). The germline gives CDR1 SGHRS, CDR2 YFSETQ. V lost 2 bases, J lost 2 bases, and 8 bases lay in between. The CDR3 is 13 residues long. This chain's CDR3 is CASSFEGAYEQYF. In DNA, the CDR3 is TGCGCCAGCAGCTTTGAGGGTGCCTACGAGCAGTACTTC.

This chain joins TRBV5-1 and TRBJ1-4, with D maybe TRBD1 (6 bases). V lost 4 bases to trimming and J lost 11 bases, with 15 bases between them. This CDR3 has 13 amino acids. Germline V gives CDR1 SGHRS, CDR2 YFSETQ. The CDR3 region is CASSQGIGDKLFF. The CDR3 bases are TGCGCCAGCAGCCAGGGGATCGGAGACAAACTGTTTTTT.